These 32 T cell receptor beta chains share one sample of origin, sequenced in a study of graft-versus-host responses after intestinal transplantation. Some clones are missing from TCRdb's copy, which holds only in-frame ones; the method was immunoSEQ multiplex PCR. Of under 50,000 clones listed, approximately 89% are singletons. The source material was PBMCs, sampled about 270 days after transplant. The receptors shown here come from a human patient who received an intestinal transplant, so some T cells may come from the graft donor.

Written as DNA, the CDR3 is TGTGCCAGCAGCCCAATCCCCTGGGAGCAGTACTTC. It translates to CASSPIPWEQYF. The rearrangement links TRBV11-3 to TRBJ2-7; no firm D call. The length of the CDR3 is 12 residues. CDR1 is SGHNT and CDR2 is YENEEA in the germline V gene. Between the trimmed V and J ends, which lost 5 bases and 7 bases, there was a span of 12 bases.

CDR3 DNA: TGTGCCAGCAGACAAGACTATAGCCTAGCGGGTACGCAGTATTTT. This codes for CASRQDYSLAGTQYF. V gene TRBV2 combines with J gene TRBJ2-3; 8 bases line up with TRBD2. The CDR3 is 15 residues long. Per germline, CDR1 SNHLY and CDR2 FYNNEI. J gave up 8 bases and V 6 bases, and 13 bases lay outside the gene matches.

This clone was found once. The chain carries TRBV5-6 and TRBJ1-1; D remains unclear. Per the germline V gene, CDR1 is SGHDT and CDR2 is YYEEEE. V lost 0 bases and J 1 base, leaving 10 bases between the germline ends. This CDR3 has 15 residues. As DNA, the CDR3 is TGTGCCAGCAGCTTGGCTGGAATGGGGAACACTGAAGCTTTCTTT. It yields the protein CASSLAGMGNTEAFF.

V usage is TRBV19 and J usage is TRBJ2-3, with D unresolved. The V end was cut by 1 base, the J end by 1 base, with 6 bases between. The CDR3 runs 14 residues. The germline gives CDR1 LNHDA, CDR2 SQIVND (reference sequence). CDR3 region: CASSIGPRTDTQYF. CDR3 sequence (DNA): TGTGCCAGTAGTATAGGCCCCCGCACAGATACGCAGTATTTT.

The J gene is TRBJ2-7, the V gene TRBV20-1; D call uncertain. This CDR3 region has 11 residues. The V end was cut by 5 bases, the J end by 1 base, with 6 bases between. Per the germline V gene, CDR1 is DFQATT and CDR2 is SNEGSKA (reference sequence). CDR3 protein: CSAPRSYEQYF. DNA for the CDR3: TGCAGTGCTCCTCGATCCTACGAGCAGTACTTC.

This chain joins TRBV9 and TRBJ2-1; 8 bases are shared with TRBD2. V shed 2 bases, J shed 7 bases, and the junction held 8 bases outside the gene matches. Germline values: CDR1 SGDLS, CDR2 YYNGEE. This CDR3 comprises 15 residues. In nucleotides, the CDR3 is TGTGCCAGCAGCGTTACGGGGGGGTGGTCAAATGAGCAGTTCTTC. Translation: CASSVTGGWSNEQFF.

CDR3 in DNA: TGTGCCAGCAGCTTCGGAGGTGGCTACACCTTC. Protein product: CASSFGGGYTF. The gene calls are TRBV5-8 and TRBJ1-2; D call uncertain. Germline CDR1 and CDR2: SGHTS and YDEGEE. The V and J ends lost 2 bases and 7 bases respectively, with 6 bases between them. This CDR3 comprises 11 residues.

J is TRBJ2-1 and V is TRBV11-2; D gene uncertain. The V and J ends lost 0 bases and 3 bases respectively, with 6 bases between them. The CDR3 extends over 14 amino acids. Germline V gives CDR1 SGHAT, CDR2 FQNNGV. The CDR3 is CASSLEASYNEQFF. The CDR3 region has the DNA TGTGCCAGCAGCTTAGAAGCTAGCTACAATGAGCAGTTCTTC.

This chain joins TRBV9 and TRBJ2-3, with TRBD1 as a possible D gene (6 bases). Per germline, CDR1 SGDLS and CDR2 YYNGEE. V was cut by 0 bases and J by 9 bases, with 14 bases left in between. This CDR3 has 14 amino acids. The CDR3 coding sequence is TGTGCCAGCAGCGTAGGGGTGGGGGCTGTAACGCAGTATTTT. It translates to CASSVGVGAVTQYF.

This rearrangement joins TRBV14 to TRBJ2-7; no clear D. Trimming pared 4 bases from V and 3 bases from J, leaving 7 bases between. This CDR3 is built from 12 residues. Germline CDR1 and CDR2: SGHDN and FVKESK. CDR3 residues: CASSLIGYEQYF. Here the CDR3 DNA reads TGTGCCAGCAGCCTGATCGGCTACGAGCAGTACTTC. Full variable domain (remainder filled in from reference TRBV14 and TRBJ2-7): EAGVTQFPSHSVIEKGQTVTLRCDPISGHDNLYWYRRVMGKEIKFLLHFVKESKQDESGMPNNRFLAERTGGTYSTLKVQPAELEDSGVYFCASSLIGYEQYFGPGTRLTVT.

The V gene is TRBV5-5, the J gene TRBJ2-7; a weak D match, TRBD2 (5 bases). CDR1 is SGHKS and CDR2 is YYEKEE in the germline V gene (reference sequence). CDR3 length: 13 residues. Trimming removed 4 bases from V and 3 bases from J, with 11 bases in between. CDR3 nucleotide sequence: TGTGCCAGCAGCCCCGGGATAGACTACGAGCAGTACTTC. It encodes CASSPGIDYEQYF. The full variable domain, its missing parts supplied by reference TRBV5-5 and TRBJ2-7, is DAGVTQSPTHLIKTRGQQVTLRCSPISGHKSVSWYQQVLGQGPQFIFQYYEKEERGRGNFPDRFSARQFPNYSSELNVNALLLGDSALYLCASSPGIDYEQYFGPGTRLTVT.

The J gene is TRBJ2-5, the V gene TRBV13; no reliable D call. V lost 6 bases and J lost 4, with 12 bases in between. Germline V gene lookup returns CDR1 PRHDT and CDR2 FYEKMQ (reference sequence). CDR3 length: 13 amino acids. In DNA, the CDR3 is TGTGCCAGCAGTTTCCCCGGTTCAGAGACCCAGTACTTC. The encoded protein is CASSFPGSETQYF.

This clone was found a few times. V gene TRBV6-6 combines with J gene TRBJ1-5, with 9 bases that match TRBD1. The CDR3 length is 15 residues. Germline-derived CDR1 and CDR2 are MNHNY and SVGAGI (reference sequence). V lost 6 bases, J lost 2 bases, and 5 bases stayed unmatched. The CDR3 spells CASSPGQGGNQPQHF. The CDR3 DNA reads TGTGCCAGCAGCCCGGGACAGGGAGGCAATCAGCCCCAGCATTTT.

Comment on this clone: At one end the junction does not follow the germline gene, possibly because of a read error. V gene TRBV2 combines with J gene TRBJ1-1, with D unclear. The length of the CDR3 is 11 residues. Germline assignment: CDR1 SNHLY and CDR2 FYNNEI. The CDR3 nucleotides are TGTGCTAGCAAGGCGGATATAACAGCTTTCTTT. Translation: CASKADITAFF.

The rearrangement uses TRBV7-9 and TRBJ2-7, with 10 bases identical to TRBD1. The J segment lost 6 bases and the V segment lost 3 bases, leaving 5 bases of the junction unmatched. The CDR3 contains 14 residues. Germline V lookup: CDR1 SEHNR, CDR2 FQNEAQ (reference sequence). CDR3 bases: TGTGCCAGCAGCTTTTGGGACAGGGGAGGCGAGCAGTACTTC. It is translated as CASSFWDRGGEQYF. Filled out from reference TRBV7-9 and TRBJ2-7, the complete variable domain reads DTGVSQNPRHKITKRGQNVTFRCDPISEHNRLYWYRQTLGQGPEFLTYFQNEAQLEKSRLLSDRFSAERPKGSFSTLEIQRTEQGDSAMYLCASSFWDRGGEQYFGPGTRLTVT.

In its sample, this clone was seen once. CDR3 DNA: TGTGCCAGCAGGGGACTAGCGGACTACGAGCAGTACTTC. Translation: CASRGLADYEQYF. The J gene is TRBJ2-7, the V gene TRBV6-1; 11 bases match TRBD2. Germline lookup yields CDR1 MNHNS and CDR2 SASEGT. With V trimmed by 6 bases and J by 3 bases, 1 base remained unmatched. CDR3 length: 13 residues.

The rearrangement links TRBV4-1 to TRBJ2-7, with 14 nucleotides matching TRBD2. Germline trimming cut 3 bases from V and 2 bases from J; bases unmatched to any gene: 9. The CDR3 runs 18 residues. Germline values: CDR1 MGHRA, CDR2 YSYEKL. The CDR3 DNA reads TGCGCCAGCAGCCACCGGACTAGCGGGGGGCCCACACCCTACGAGCAGTACTTC. This sequence encodes CASSHRTSGGPTPYEQYF.

This clone was seen just once. The chain combines TRBV6-5 with TRBJ1-2; D gene unclear. Germline CDR1 MNHEY, CDR2 SVGAGI. Between the trimmed V and J ends, which lost 2 bases and 9 bases, there was a span of 7 bases. This CDR3 spans 11 amino acids. This CDR3 reads CASSYASSYTF. Written as DNA, the CDR3 is TGTGCCAGCAGTTACGCTTCTAGCTACACCTTC.

J is TRBJ2-1 and V is TRBV11-3; D is uncertain. The CDR3 has 13 amino acids. V lost 5 bases to trimming and J lost 4 bases, with 9 bases between them. Germline loops: CDR1 SGHNT, CDR2 YENEEA. The CDR3 is CASSARGYNEQFF. CDR3 bases: TGTGCCAGCAGCGCGCGCGGTTACAATGAGCAGTTCTTC.

The rearrangement links TRBV7-2 to TRBJ2-2; 8 nucleotides line up with TRBD1. The V and J ends lost 2 bases and 1 base, in that order; junction bases with no gene match: 6. The CDR3 length is 17 residues. The germline V gene encodes CDR1 SGHTA and CDR2 FQGNSA. CDR3 DNA sequence: TGTGCCAGCAGCTTACAGGGGGCTATAGGGAACACCGGGGAGCTGTTTTTT. Encoded protein: CASSLQGAIGNTGELFF.

The rearrangement uses TRBV11-1 and TRBJ1-1, with D uncertain. V was clipped by 2 bases and J by 0 bases, with 1 base between them. CDR1 and CDR2 from the germline V gene are SGHAT and FQDESV (reference sequence). This CDR3 contains 12 residues. CDR3 coding DNA: TGTGCCAGCAGCTTATTGAACACTGAAGCTTTCTTT. This gives the protein CASSLLNTEAFF.

This clone was detected once. The genes are TRBV18 and TRBJ1-1; no firm D call. V lost 5 bases and J lost 8, with 15 bases in between. The CDR3 is 13 amino acids. Per the germline V gene, CDR1 is KGHSH and CDR2 is LQKENI. Here the CDR3 DNA reads TGTGCCAGCTCAGGGAGGCTCCAACCCGAAGCTTTCTTT. Protein: CASSGRLQPEAFF. The variable domain in full, with the rest retrieved from reference TRBV18 and TRBJ1-1, is NAGVMQNPRHLVRRRGQEARLRCSPMKGHSHVYWYRQLPEEGLKFMVYLQKENIIDESGMPKERFSAEFPKEGPSILRIQQVVRGDSAAYFCASSGRLQPEAFFGQGTRLTVV.

The chain has TRBV6-1 and TRBJ2-7, with no clear D. Germline assignment: CDR1 MNHNS and CDR2 SASEGT. Trimming removed 6 bases from V and 0 bases from J, with 12 bases in between. There are 14 residues in the CDR3. CDR3 DNA sequence: TGTGCCAGCAGGCTCACCCAGACCTCCTACGAGCAGTACTTC. Translated, it gives CASRLTQTSYEQYF.

This chain joins TRBV7-2 and TRBJ2-3; D is unclear. This CDR3 has 15 residues. Trimming took off 0 bases at V and 0 bases at J, with 7 bases between the two ends. Germline CDR1 and CDR2: SGHTA and FQGNSA. The chain's CDR3 is CASSLAQLSTDTQYF. As DNA, the CDR3 is TGTGCCAGCAGCTTAGCTCAGTTAAGCACAGATACGCAGTATTTT.

The rearrangement uses TRBV4-1 and TRBJ2-7; D is ambiguous. CDR1 and CDR2 from the germline V gene are MGHRA and YSYEKL. This CDR3 has 13 residues. Trimming removed 2 bases from V and 6 bases from J, with 11 bases in between. CDR3 sequence reads: CASSQLYNGEQYF. Written as DNA, the CDR3 is TGCGCCAGCAGCCAACTATACAACGGCGAGCAGTACTTC.

V usage is TRBV6-5 and J usage is TRBJ1-1; D is uncertain. The germline CDR1 and CDR2 sequences are MNHEY and SVGAGI. V shed 1 base and J shed 0 bases, with 9 bases lying between them. The CDR3 covers 15 residues. This chain's CDR3 is CASSYLADMNTEAFF. CDR3 nucleotide sequence: TGTGCCAGCAGTTACTTGGCAGATATGAACACTGAAGCTTTCTTT.

The rearrangement uses TRBV21-1 and TRBJ2-3; no DNA check was done on the table's D call, TRBD1. TRBV21-1 counts as a pseudogene. This CDR3 contains 16 residues. CDR3 in DNA: TGTGCCAGCAGCATGCACAGGGAATTCAGCACAGATACGCAGTATTTT. It translates to CASSMHREFSTDTQYF.

This chain uses TRBV6-5 with TRBJ1-1, with TRBD1 as a possible D gene (5 bases). Germline V gene sequence: CDR1 MNHEY, CDR2 SVGAGI. V was trimmed by 7 bases and J by 12 bases, leaving 21 bases between them. The CDR3 is 13 amino acids. CDR3 region: CASTPVYGGWTFF. For the CDR3, the DNA is TGTGCCAGCACTCCGGTGTATGGGGGTTGGACTTTCTTT.

This chain joins TRBV30 and TRBJ2-2; no definite D call. Trimming pared 2 bases from V and 7 bases from J, leaving 11 bases between. This CDR3 spans 13 amino acids. The germline V gene has CDR1 GTSNPN and CDR2 SVGIG (reference sequence). CDR3 nucleotides: TGTGCCTGGAGTCCGGGTTTATACGGGGAGCTGTTTTTT. Encoded protein: CAWSPGLYGELFF.

The chain is built from TRBV11-2 and TRBJ2-3; tentatively, D is TRBD1 (5 bases). Trimming cost V 1 base and J 4 bases, with 15 bases left between them. Germline CDR1 SGHAT, CDR2 FQNNGV. The CDR3 has 16 amino acids. This CDR3 reads CASSLVRVITSDTQYF. The CDR3 DNA is TGTGCCAGCAGCTTAGTCAGGGTAATTACTTCAGATACGCAGTATTTT.

This chain links TRBV15 with TRBJ2-1; 8 positions agree with TRBD2. Germline V lookup: CDR1 LNHNV, CDR2 YYDKDF (reference sequence). The CDR3 has 16 amino acids. The V and J ends lost 1 base and 2 bases, in that order; junction bases with no gene match: 4. The CDR3 DNA reads TGTGCCACCAGCAGAGCCCCGGGGGGGGCCTACAATGAGCAGTTCTTC. It is translated as CATSRAPGGAYNEQFF.

This chain joins TRBV11-2 and TRBJ2-1, with 8 positions matching TRBD2. V shed 2 bases and J 8 bases; nucleotides not matched to a gene: 8. This CDR3 is 15 amino acids long. CDR1 is SGHAT, CDR2 FQNNGV, per germline. The CDR3 coding sequence is TGTGCCAGCAGCTTATCCCGGGGGGGTATTGATGAGCAGTTCTTC. It translates to CASSLSRGGIDEQFF.